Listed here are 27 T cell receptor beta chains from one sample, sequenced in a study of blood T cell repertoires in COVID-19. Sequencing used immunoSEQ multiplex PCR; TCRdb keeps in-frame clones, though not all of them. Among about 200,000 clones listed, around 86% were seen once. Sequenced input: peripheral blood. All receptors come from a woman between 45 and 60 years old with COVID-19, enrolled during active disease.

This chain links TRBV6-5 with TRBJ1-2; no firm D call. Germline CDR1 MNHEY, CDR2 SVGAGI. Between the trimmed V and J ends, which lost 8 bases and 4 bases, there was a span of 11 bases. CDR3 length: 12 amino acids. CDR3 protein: CASWEDLYGYTF. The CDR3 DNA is TGTGCCAGCTGGGAGGACCTCTATGGCTACACCTTC.

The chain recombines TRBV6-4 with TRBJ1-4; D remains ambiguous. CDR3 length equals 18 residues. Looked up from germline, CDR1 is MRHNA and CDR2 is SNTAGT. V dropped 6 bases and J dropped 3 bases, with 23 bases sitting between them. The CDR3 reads CASRSYKKISPPNEKLFF. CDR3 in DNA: TGTGCCAGCAGATCCTATAAAAAAATATCCCCTCCTAATGAAAAACTGTTTTTT.

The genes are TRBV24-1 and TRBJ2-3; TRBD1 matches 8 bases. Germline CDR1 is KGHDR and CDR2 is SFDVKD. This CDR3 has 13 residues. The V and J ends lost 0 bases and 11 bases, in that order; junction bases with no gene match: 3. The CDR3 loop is CATSDLTGTGQYF. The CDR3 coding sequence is TGTGCCACCAGTGATTTGACCGGGACAGGGCAGTATTTT.

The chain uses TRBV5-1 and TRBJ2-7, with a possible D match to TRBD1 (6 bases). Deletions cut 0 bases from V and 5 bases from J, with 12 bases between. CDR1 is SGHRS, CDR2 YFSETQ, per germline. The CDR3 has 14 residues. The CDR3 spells CASSLAGDGNEQYV. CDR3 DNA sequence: TGCGCCAGCAGCTTGGCAGGGGACGGGAACGAGCAGTACGTC.

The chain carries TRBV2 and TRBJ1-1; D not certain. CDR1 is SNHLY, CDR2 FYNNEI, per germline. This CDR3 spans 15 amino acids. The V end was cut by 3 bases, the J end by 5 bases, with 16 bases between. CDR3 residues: CASSERVGIETEAFF. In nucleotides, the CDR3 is TGTGCCAGCAGTGAGAGGGTGGGGATTGAGACTGAAGCTTTCTTT.

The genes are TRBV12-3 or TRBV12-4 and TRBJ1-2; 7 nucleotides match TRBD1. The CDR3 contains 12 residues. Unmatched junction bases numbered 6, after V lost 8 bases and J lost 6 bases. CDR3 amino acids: CASQTGYDGYTF. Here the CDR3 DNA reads TGTGCCAGCCAGACAGGGTATGATGGCTACACCTTC.

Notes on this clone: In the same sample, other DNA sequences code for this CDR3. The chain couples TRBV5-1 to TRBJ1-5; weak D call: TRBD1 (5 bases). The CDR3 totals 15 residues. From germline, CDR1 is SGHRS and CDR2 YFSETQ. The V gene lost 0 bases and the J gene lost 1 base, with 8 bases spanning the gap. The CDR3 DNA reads TGCGCCAGCAGCTTGGCCGGGGGGAGCAATCAGCCCCAGCATTTT. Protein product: CASSLAGGSNQPQHF.

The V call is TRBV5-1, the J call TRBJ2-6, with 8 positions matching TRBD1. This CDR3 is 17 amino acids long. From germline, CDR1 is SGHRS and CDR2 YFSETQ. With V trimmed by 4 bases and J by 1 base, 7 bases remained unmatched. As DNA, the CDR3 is TGCGCCAGCAGCCCCGGGACAGGATTTTCTGGGGCCAACGTCCTGACTTTC. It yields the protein CASSPGTGFSGANVLTF.

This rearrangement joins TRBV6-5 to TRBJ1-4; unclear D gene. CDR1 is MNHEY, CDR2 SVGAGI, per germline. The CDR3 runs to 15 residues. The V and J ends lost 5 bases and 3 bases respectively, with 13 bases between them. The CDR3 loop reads CASSPPGFANEKLFF. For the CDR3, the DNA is TGTGCCAGCAGTCCGCCGGGGTTCGCTAATGAAAAACTGTTTTTT.

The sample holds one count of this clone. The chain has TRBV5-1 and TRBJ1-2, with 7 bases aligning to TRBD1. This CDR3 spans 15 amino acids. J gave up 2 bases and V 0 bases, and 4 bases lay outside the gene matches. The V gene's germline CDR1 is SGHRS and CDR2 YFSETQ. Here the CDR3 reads CASSLGTGANYGYTF. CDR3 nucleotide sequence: TGCGCCAGCAGCTTGGGTACAGGGGCGAACTATGGCTACACCTTC.

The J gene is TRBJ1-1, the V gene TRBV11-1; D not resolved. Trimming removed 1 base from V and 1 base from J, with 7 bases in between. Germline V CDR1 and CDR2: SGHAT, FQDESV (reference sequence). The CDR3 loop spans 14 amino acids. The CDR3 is CASSLGASNTEAFF. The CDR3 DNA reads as TGTGCCAGCAGCTTAGGGGCATCGAACACTGAAGCTTTCTTT.

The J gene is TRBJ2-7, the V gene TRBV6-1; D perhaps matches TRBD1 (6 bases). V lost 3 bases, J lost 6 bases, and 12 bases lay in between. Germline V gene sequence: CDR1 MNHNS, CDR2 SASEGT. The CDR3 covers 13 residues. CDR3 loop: CASSDNRGGEQYV. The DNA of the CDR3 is TGTGCCAGCAGTGATAACAGAGGGGGCGAGCAGTACGTC.

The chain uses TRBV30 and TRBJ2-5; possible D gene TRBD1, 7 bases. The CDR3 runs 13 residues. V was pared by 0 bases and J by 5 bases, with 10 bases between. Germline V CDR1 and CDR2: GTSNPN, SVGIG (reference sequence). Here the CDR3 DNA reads TGTGCCTGGAGTGTACAGGGGAGGGAGACCCAGTACTTC. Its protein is CAWSVQGRETQYF.

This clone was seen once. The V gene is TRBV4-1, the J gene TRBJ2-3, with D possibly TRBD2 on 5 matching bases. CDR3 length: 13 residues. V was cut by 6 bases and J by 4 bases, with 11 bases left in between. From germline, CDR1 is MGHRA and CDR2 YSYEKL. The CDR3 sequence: CASSQVEADTQYF. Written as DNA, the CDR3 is TGCGCCAGCAGTCAGGTGGAGGCAGATACGCAGTATTTT.

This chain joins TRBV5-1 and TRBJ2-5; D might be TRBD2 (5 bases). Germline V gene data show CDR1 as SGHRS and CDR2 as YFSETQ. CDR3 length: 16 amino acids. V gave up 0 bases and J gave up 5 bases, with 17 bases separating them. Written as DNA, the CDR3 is TGCGCCAGCAGCTTGGCCGACTACCTAAGGATGGAGACCCAGTACTTC. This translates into CASSLADYLRMETQYF.

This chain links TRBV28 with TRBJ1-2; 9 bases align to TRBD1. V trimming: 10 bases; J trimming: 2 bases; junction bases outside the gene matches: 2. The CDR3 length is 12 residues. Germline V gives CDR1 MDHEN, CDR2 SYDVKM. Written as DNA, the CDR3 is TGTGCCATCGGACAGGGGAACTATGGCTACACCTTC. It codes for CAIGQGNYGYTF.

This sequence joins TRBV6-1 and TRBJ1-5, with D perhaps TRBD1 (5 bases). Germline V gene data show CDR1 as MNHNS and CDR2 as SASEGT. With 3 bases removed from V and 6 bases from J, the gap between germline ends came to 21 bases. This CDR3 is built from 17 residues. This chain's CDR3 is CASSDVRGSLLLQPQHF. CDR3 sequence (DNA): TGTGCCAGCAGTGATGTAAGGGGATCCCTACTTCTTCAGCCCCAGCATTTT.

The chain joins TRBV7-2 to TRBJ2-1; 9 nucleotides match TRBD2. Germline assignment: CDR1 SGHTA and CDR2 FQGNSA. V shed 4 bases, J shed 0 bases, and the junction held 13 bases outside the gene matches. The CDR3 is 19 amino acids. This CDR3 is CASSSPLAGSEGSYNEQFF. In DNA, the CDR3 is TGTGCCAGCAGCTCCCCGCTAGCGGGGTCGGAGGGCTCCTACAATGAGCAGTTCTTC.

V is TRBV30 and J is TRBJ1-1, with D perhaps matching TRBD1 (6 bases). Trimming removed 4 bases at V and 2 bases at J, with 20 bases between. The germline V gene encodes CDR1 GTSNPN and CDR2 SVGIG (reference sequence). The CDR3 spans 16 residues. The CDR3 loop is CAWTWGPDGTNTEAFF. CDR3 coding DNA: TGTGCCTGGACTTGGGGGCCTGACGGTACTAACACTGAAGCTTTCTTT.

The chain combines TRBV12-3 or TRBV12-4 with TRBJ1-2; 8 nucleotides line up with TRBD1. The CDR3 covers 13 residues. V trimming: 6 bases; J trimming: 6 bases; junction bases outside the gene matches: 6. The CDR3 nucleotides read TGTGCCAGCAGCCGCCGACAGGGGCATGGCTACACCTTC. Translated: CASSRRQGHGYTF.

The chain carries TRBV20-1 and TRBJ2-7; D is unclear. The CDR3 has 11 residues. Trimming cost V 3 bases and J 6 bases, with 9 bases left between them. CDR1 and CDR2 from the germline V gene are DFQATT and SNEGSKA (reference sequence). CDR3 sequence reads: CSARKHPEQYF. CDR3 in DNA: TGCAGTGCTAGGAAGCACCCCGAGCAGTACTTC.

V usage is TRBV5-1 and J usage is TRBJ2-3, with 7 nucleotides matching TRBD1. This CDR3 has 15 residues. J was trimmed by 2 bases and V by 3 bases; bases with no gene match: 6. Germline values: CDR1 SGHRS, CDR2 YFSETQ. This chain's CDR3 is CASSWTGSLTDTQYF. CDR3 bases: TGCGCCAGCAGCTGGACAGGCTCTCTCACAGATACGCAGTATTTT.

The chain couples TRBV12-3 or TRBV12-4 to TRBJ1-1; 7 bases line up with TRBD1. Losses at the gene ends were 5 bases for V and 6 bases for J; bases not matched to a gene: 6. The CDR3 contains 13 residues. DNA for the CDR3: TGTGCCAGCAGTCACAGGGGTGGGTCTGAAGCTTTCTTT. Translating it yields CASSHRGGSEAFF.

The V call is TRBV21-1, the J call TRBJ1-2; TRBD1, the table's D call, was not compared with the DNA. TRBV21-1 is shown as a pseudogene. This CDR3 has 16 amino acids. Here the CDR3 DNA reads TGTGCCAGCAGCAAAGATAAGAACAAGGGGGCGGATGGCTACACCTTC. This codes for CASSKDKNKGADGYTF.

The CDR3 reads CASSSGQGYSPLHF. The CDR3 DNA reads as TGTGCCAGCAGTTCGGGACAGGGGTATTCACCCCTCCACTTT. V and J are TRBV3-1 (or the pseudogene TRBV3-2) and TRBJ1-6, with TRBD1 identical over 10 bases. The V gene end was trimmed by 6 bases and the J gene end by 8 bases; junction bases not matched to a gene: 4. CDR1 is LGHDT, CDR2 YNNKEL, per germline (reference sequence). The CDR3 totals 14 residues.

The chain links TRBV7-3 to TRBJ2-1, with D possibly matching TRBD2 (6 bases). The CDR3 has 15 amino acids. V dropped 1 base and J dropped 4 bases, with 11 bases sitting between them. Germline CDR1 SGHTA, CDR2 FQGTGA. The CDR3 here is CASSLSQGLYNEQFF. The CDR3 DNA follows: TGTGCCAGCAGCTTAAGTCAGGGACTTTACAATGAGCAGTTCTTC. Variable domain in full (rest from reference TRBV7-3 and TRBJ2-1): GAGVSQTPSNKVTEKGKYVELRCDPISGHTALYWYRQSLGQGPEFLIYFQGTGAADDSGLPNDRFFAVRPEGSVSTLKIQRTERGDSAVYLCASSLSQGLYNEQFFGPGTRLTVL.

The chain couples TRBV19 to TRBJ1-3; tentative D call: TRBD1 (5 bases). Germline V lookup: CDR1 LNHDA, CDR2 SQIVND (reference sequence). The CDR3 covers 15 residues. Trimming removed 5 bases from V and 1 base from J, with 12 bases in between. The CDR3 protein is CASSPDGTSGNTIYF. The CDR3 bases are TGTGCCAGTAGTCCGGACGGGACTTCTGGAAACACCATATATTTT.